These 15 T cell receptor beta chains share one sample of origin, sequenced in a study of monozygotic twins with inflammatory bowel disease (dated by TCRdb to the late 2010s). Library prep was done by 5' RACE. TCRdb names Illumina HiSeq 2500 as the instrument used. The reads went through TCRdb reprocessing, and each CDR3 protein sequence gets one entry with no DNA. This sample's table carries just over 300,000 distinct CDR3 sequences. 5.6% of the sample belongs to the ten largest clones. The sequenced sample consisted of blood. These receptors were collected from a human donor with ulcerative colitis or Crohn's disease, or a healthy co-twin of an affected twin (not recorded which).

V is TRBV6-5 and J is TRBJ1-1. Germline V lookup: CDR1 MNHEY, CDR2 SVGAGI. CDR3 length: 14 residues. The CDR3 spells CASSFLGLLTEAFF.

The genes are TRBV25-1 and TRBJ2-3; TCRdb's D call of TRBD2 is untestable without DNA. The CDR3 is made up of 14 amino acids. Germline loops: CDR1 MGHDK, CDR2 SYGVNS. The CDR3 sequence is CASATSGGAYTQYF.

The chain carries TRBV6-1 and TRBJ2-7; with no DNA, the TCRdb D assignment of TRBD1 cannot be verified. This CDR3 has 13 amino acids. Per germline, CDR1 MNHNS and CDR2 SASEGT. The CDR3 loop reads CASSGTTEYEQYF.

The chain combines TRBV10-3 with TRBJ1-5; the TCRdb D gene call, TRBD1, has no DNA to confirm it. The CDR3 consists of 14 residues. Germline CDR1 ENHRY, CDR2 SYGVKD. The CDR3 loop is CAICEAGGNQPQHF.

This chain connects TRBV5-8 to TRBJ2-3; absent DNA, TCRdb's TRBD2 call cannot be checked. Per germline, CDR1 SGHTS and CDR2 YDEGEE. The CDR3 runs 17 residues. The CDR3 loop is CASSTRDSKSSTDTQYF.

CDR3 amino acids: CASSLGPSAYNEQFF. The chain employs TRBV5-1 and TRBJ2-1. The CDR3 is 15 amino acids. Germline V gives CDR1 SGHRS, CDR2 YFSETQ.

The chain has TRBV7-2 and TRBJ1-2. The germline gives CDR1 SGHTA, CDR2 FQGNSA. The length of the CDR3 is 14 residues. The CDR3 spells CASSPRSLNYGYTF.

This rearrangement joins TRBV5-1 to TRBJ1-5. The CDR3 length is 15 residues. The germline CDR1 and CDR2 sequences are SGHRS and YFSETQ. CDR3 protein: CASSLDSPSNQPQHF.

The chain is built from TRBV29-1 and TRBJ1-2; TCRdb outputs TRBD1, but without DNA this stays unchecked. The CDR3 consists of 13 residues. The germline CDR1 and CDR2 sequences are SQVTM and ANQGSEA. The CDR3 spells CSVEDRGNYGYTF.

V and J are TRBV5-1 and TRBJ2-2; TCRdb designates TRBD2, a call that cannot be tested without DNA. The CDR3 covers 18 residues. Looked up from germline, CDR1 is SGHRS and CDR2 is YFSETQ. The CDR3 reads CASSGGTSGSPNTGELFF. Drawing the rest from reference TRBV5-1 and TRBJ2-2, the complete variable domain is KAGVTQTPRYLIKTRGQQVTLSCSPISGHRSVSWYQQTPGQGLQFLFEYFSETQRNKGNFPGRFSGRQFSNSRSEMNVSTLELGDSALYLCASSGGTSGSPNTGELFFGEGSRLTVL.

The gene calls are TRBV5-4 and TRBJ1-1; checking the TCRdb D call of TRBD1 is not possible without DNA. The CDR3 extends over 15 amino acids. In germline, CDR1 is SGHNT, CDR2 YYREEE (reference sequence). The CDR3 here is CASSSKQNRHTEAFF.

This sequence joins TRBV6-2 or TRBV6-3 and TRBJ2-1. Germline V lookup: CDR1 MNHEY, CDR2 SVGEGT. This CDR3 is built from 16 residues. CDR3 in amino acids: CASTIGRVSSYNEQFF.

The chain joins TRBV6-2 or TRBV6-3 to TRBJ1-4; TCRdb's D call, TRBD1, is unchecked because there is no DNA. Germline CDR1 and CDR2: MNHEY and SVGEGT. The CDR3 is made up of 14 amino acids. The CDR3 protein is CASKPKGPREKLFF.

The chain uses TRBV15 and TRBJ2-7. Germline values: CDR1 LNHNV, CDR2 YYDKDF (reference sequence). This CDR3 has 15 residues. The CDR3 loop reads CATSRDPRGSYEQYF.

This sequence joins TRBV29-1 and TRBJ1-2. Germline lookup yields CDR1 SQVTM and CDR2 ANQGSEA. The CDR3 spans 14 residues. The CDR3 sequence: CSALPPGLNYGYTF.